This TCR beta chain was retrieved from a study of T cells after yellow fever vaccination (dated by TCRdb to the late 2010s). For the study in its entirety: The SMART-Seq v4 Ultra Low Input RNA kit was used to prepare libraries from fractions with low cell numbers. To follow T-cell clones before and after primary and booster YFV17D yellow fever vaccination, bulk TCR alpha and beta repertoires were sequenced over time. Two healthy male donors, one aged 18 to 29 and one aged 30 to 40 years, were included in the cohort. Bulk PBMC replicates and cell subsets were isolated from blood drawn at multiple timepoints before and after both primary and secondary immunization.

This clonotype was counted only a few times. Its antigen specificity is not known. No much larger clonotype is one base removed from it; base qualities were not supplied. CDR1 and CDR2 are read off the germline V gene (reference sequence) as DFQATT and SNEGSKA. V loses 3 bases at its end and J loses 7 bases; junction bases beyond the gene matches: 3. From the cysteine through the phenylalanine, the CDR3 covers 13 amino acids. The CDR3 DNA has 39 bases and is translated from base 1. The investigation overall reported the following: After the booster, most clones that had expanded after primary vaccination were detected again (almost 97% of CD4 and more than 80% of CD8), suggesting broad maintenance of memory. The secondary T-cell response was found to be weaker but faster than the primary response, with a peak reached on day 5 rather than on day 15. A small fraction of clonotypes showed up in both the CD4 and CD8 compartments, probably as a result of convergent recombination. FACS-sorted repertoires could contain abundant contaminating clonotypes from the bulk population, so computational filtering was required. Only a couple of donors were included in the study, so the extent to which the findings can be generalized is limited.

Interpreted using the paper, the treatment or condition label stands for: live attenuated yellow fever vaccine strain. A standard Ficoll-Paque protocol was used to isolate PBMCs from peripheral blood. Dynabeads CD4 and CD8 positive selection kits were used to isolate CD4 and CD8 T-cell fractions. TriZol was used to extract RNA from bulk PBMCs, from CD4 and CD8 fractions, and from dextramer-positive and dextramer-negative fractions. Sequenced on an Illumina NovaSeq 6000. TCR cDNA was made using 5'RACE template switching, a step that added a universal primer site and unique molecular identifiers. cDNA synthesis was primed from both the TCR alpha and TCR beta constant segments. Libraries were amplified in two PCR steps, with sample barcodes and sequencing adapters added in the second step. Libraries were sequenced on Illumina HiSeq 2500 (2x100 bp) or NovaSeq (2x150 bp). The study's processing was this. Demultiplexing of reads and collapsing into UMI consensus sequences were performed with MIGEC, and V(D)J alignment was carried out with MiXCR. Clonotypes responding to the vaccine were identified with edgeR on replicate PBMC samples, with the criteria of FDR below 0.01 and a log2 fold change above 5 up to day 15. Bulk clonotypes were assigned CD4 or CD8 identity according to which sequenced CD4 or CD8 repertoire held them at higher abundance. TCRdb reworked the public reads: Q25 trimming with fastp, MiXCR clone assembly, productive beta chains retained. Rows are combined by CDR3 protein, so each entry shows the most common genes and DNA. Here the V and J calls rest on TCRdb's processing, not on the authors' analysis. For this sample there are hundreds of thousands of distinct CDR3 sequences; roughly an eighth appear just once. Approximately 3.3% of the sample rests with the top ten.

This sequence uses TRBV20-1 and TRBJ1-4, and TRBD1 matches 9 of the central bases. The sequencing here drew on CD4+ T cells sorted from PBMCs, taken 15 days after the yellow fever booster vaccination. The origin of this receptor is a man aged 18 to 35 who received the YFV17D yellow fever vaccine. The sequence in DNA is TGCAGTGCTAGCGGGACAGGGTTTGAAAAACTGTTTTTT. Its amino acids are CSASGTGFEKLFF.